This T cell receptor beta chain was retrieved from a study of cytomegalovirus exposure and HLA in healthy donors. Findings of the study overall: The CMV antigen specificity of a few CMV-associated chains was confirmed through in vitro analysis. It emerged from a later analysis that several of the most significant clusters appeared to be linked to common viral pathogens.

Trimming removed 4 bases at V and 1 base at J, with 7 bases between. CDR1 MNHEY and CDR2 SVGAGI come from the germline V gene. There are 13 residues in the CDR3. Regarding this clone: Its specificity is unknown.

With 60 Vbeta and 13 Jbeta primers, the PCR was carried out. TCRdb keeps only in-frame clones here, not all; method: immunoSEQ multiplex PCR. Of over 150,000 clones detected, 80% to 90% appear once; the ten largest clones hold about 2.4%. This clonotype was obtained from a male donor in good health and CMV-seronegative. This sequence joins TRBV6-5 and TRBJ1-1; D is unclear. Sequencing was performed on PBMCs. CDR3 nucleotide sequence: TGTGCCAGCAGTTCCAAGCGGAACACTGAAGCTTTCTTT. Protein sequence: CASSSKRNTEAFF.